These T cell receptor beta chains were read from a single sample in a study of T cells expressing NK-cell markers. TCRdb reprocessed the 5' RACE reads; each CDR3 protein has one entry and no DNA is given. Its table lists approximately 420,000 distinct CDR3 sequences. The sequenced sample consisted of blood T cells: a sorted CD56 or NKG2C T cell subset, CD4+ or CD8+ T cells, or bulk PBMC T cells (not recorded which). The receptors here all came from a woman between 45 and 60 years old in good health. CDR3s include the opening cysteine and the closing phenylalanine or tryptophan.

TRBJ2-3,TRBV7-9,CASSSAAVSTDTQYF
TRBJ2-2,TRBV28,CAALRIRSTGELFF
TRBJ2-5,TRBV3-1,CASSQGAGAQAAQYF
TRBJ2-3,TRBV2,CASSEALQWDPDTQYF
TRBJ2-3,TRBV9,CASSVTSGSTDTQYF
TRBJ2-3,TRBV29-1,CSVGTDRARSDTQYF
TRBJ1-2,TRBV12-3/TRBV12-4,CASTPGGSAGYTF
TRBJ2-3,TRBV20-1,CSASRGTGGADTQYF
TRBJ2-1,TRBV6-2/TRBV6-3,CASSRDSVGEQFF
TRBJ2-1,TRBV13,CASSLAGSRGNEQFF
TRBJ2-5,TRBV3-1,CASSQAARPETQYF
TRBJ2-1,TRBV6-2/TRBV6-3,CASSQTKAGGGYDEQFF
TRBJ2-7,TRBV12-3/TRBV12-4,CASSGMVSPNEQYF
TRBJ1-1,TRBV24-1,CATSDHTGTGYTEAFF
TRBJ1-1,TRBV5-1,CASSLEGQLTEAFF
TRBJ2-3,TRBV6-5,CASSYAGPTDTQYF
TRBJ2-1,TRBV4-1,CASSQVGVGYNEQFF
TRBJ2-1,TRBV28,CASSLGWFGQFF
TRBJ2-3,TRBV5-1,CASSLEVGTSGTDTQYF
TRBJ2-3,TRBV15,CATSRRDSTDTQYF
TRBJ2-7,TRBV12-3/TRBV12-4,CASRGTSGSYEQYF
TRBJ2-5,TRBV12-3/TRBV12-4,CASIRDIRETQYF
TRBJ2-1,TRBV11-2,CASSLALPEQFF
TRBJ2-2,TRBV6-4,CASSLDYSGELFF
TRBJ2-3,TRBV5-1,CASSGGPSGVGDTQYF
TRBJ1-4,TRBV3-1,CASSLRQGAEKLFF
TRBJ2-5,TRBV7-7,CASSLAGTGKETQYF
TRBJ1-4,TRBV4-1,CASSQAGLGEKLFF
TRBJ2-5,TRBV11-2,CASSWAIGETQYF
TRBJ1-2,TRBV5-1,CASSLQGESGYTF
TRBJ2-2,TRBV9,CASSVGLGSSGELFF
TRBJ2-1,TRBV24-1,CATSERHVDEQFF
TRBJ2-1,TRBV6-5,CASIGANNNEQFF
TRBJ1-1,TRBV15,CATSALEGTEAFF
TRBJ2-4,TRBV12-3/TRBV12-4,CASSWEGSFPNIQYF
TRBJ2-1,TRBV20-1,CSARPPGIYNEQFF
TRBJ1-5,TRBV7-8,CASSLISGSQQPQHF
TRBJ2-7,TRBV5-1,CASSFLTGPYYEQYF
TRBJ1-2,TRBV27,CASSATGWNYGYTF
TRBJ2-7,TRBV4-2,CASSQEVGASGYEQYF
TRBJ2-2,TRBV5-1,CASKMGRQNTGELFF
TRBJ1-2,TRBV24-1,CATSEQGSNYGYTF
TRBJ2-1,TRBV6-1,CATQGSRDSYNEQFF
TRBJ1-1,TRBV5-1,CASGSGGGYTEAFF
TRBJ2-3,TRBV20-1,CSARDGRTSDTQYF
TRBJ2-1,TRBV6-6,CASLELRTSGRAESYNEQFF
TRBJ2-1,TRBV4-1,CASSQDWGGSGEQFF
TRBJ1-2,TRBV5-1,CASSLEGFTGYTF